The 18 T cell receptor beta chains presented below share a single source sample, sequenced in a study of blood T cell repertoires in COVID-19 (dated by TCRdb to the early 2020s). Library creation used the immunoSEQ multiplex PCR assay. Held by TCRdb, this immuneACCESS table contains in-frame sequences only and omits some clones. Under half of the omission traces to an unresolved V gene where checked; the cause of the rest is unknown. The table for this sample lists approximately 240,000 clones; approximately 79% of them were counted only once. Clones ranked in the top ten supply around 4.1% of the sample. Sequencing was performed on peripheral blood. The receptors were gathered from a woman aged 40 to 50 with active or convalescent COVID-19.

This clone has only one observation. This chain joins TRBV5-1 and TRBJ2-7; D is uncertain. This CDR3 region has 11 residues. Germline CDR1 reads SGHRS; CDR2 reads YFSETQ. The V end was cut by 0 bases, the J end by 6 bases, with 4 bases between. The CDR3 spells CASSLAGEQYF. The CDR3, as DNA: TGCGCCAGCAGCTTGGCCGGCGAGCAGTACTTC.

DNA of the CDR3: TGTGCCAGCAGTGAGTGGACAGGGACCGAGCAGTACTTC. Its protein is CASSEWTGTEQYF. The J gene is TRBJ2-7, the V gene TRBV25-1, with 8 bases lining up with TRBD1. The CDR3 spans 13 residues. CDR1 and CDR2 from the germline V gene are MGHDK and SYGVNS. The V segment lost 3 bases and the J segment 6 bases; nucleotides outside the gene matches: 4.

CDR3: CASSPRGKNTGELFF. CDR3 in DNA: TGTGCCAGTAGTCCCCGGGGGAAGAACACCGGGGAGCTGTTTTTT. The V gene is TRBV19, the J gene TRBJ2-2, with D perhaps matching TRBD2 (6 bases). This CDR3 contains 15 residues. Trimming left V 5 bases short and J 1 base short, with 11 bases between. Germline lookup yields CDR1 LNHDA and CDR2 SQIVND (reference sequence). Full variable domain (outside the CDR3, taken from reference TRBV19 and TRBJ2-2): DGGITQSPKYLFRKEGQNVTLSCEQNLNHDAMYWYRQDPGQGLRLIYYSQIVNDFQKGDIAEGYSVSREKKESFPLTVTSAQKNPTAFYLCASSPRGKNTGELFFGEGSRLTVL.

The chain carries TRBV2 and TRBJ2-3; 7 bases line up with TRBD1. Germline values: CDR1 SNHLY, CDR2 FYNNEI. V trimming: 1 base; J trimming: 4 bases; junction bases outside the gene matches: 2. This CDR3 has 14 residues. CDR3 in amino acids: CASSEDTGADTQYF. In DNA form, the CDR3 reads TGTGCCAGCAGTGAAGATACAGGGGCAGATACGCAGTATTTT.

This clone appeared once. The chain employs TRBV9 and TRBJ2-1; TRBD2 matches 12 bases. Losses at the gene ends were 4 bases for V and 8 bases for J; bases not matched to a gene: 7. The CDR3 length is 15 residues. The germline gives CDR1 SGDLS, CDR2 YYNGEE. The CDR3 DNA sequence: TGTGCCAGCAGCATCTCTAGCGGGGGGGGCGATGAGCAGTTCTTC. The encoded protein is CASSISSGGGDEQFF. Combining the CDR3 with reference TRBV9 and TRBJ2-1 gives the whole variable domain DSGVTQTPKHLITATGQRVTLRCSPRSGDLSVYWYQQSLDQGLQFLIQYYNGEERAKGNILERFSAQQFPDLHSELNLSSLELGDSALYFCASSISSGGGDEQFFGPGTRLTVL.

The rearrangement uses TRBV7-9 and TRBJ1-1, with D perhaps TRBD1 (6 bases). The CDR3 totals 15 residues. Germline CDR1 SEHNR, CDR2 FQNEAQ (reference sequence). Trimming shortened V by 5 bases and J by 1 base, and 14 bases separated the two germline ends. Here the CDR3 reads CASSPQGMTNTEAFF. The DNA for the CDR3 is TGTGCCAGCAGCCCTCAGGGGATGACGAACACTGAAGCTTTCTTT.

The V and J genes are TRBV30 and TRBJ1-1, with 9 bases aligning to TRBD1. CDR3 length equals 13 residues. Germline CDR1 is GTSNPN and CDR2 is SVGIG (reference sequence). With V trimmed by 6 bases and J by 4 bases, 6 bases remained unmatched. The CDR3 DNA reads as TGTGCCTGCAACCGGGACAGGGCCACTGAAGCTTTCTTT. Protein: CACNRDRATEAFF.

This clone was counted only a few times. The chain joins TRBV11-2 to TRBJ2-2; the D is unclear. CDR1 is SGHAT, CDR2 FQNNGV, per germline. V was trimmed by 2 bases and J by 0 bases, leaving 7 bases between them. This CDR3 has 15 amino acids. The CDR3 DNA reads TGTGCCAGCAGCTTAAGCAATACGAACACCGGGGAGCTGTTTTTT. Its protein is CASSLSNTNTGELFF.

The rearrangement links TRBV5-1 to TRBJ2-7; TRBD1 matches at 7 bases. CDR3 length equals 15 residues. V was pared by 1 base and J by 2 bases, with 6 bases of the junction left unmatched. The germline gives CDR1 SGHRS, CDR2 YFSETQ. This CDR3 is CASSLLTGYTYEQYF. The CDR3, as DNA: TGCGCCAGCAGCTTGTTGACAGGGTATACCTACGAGCAGTACTTC.

This clone was recorded a few times. The gene calls are TRBV5-1 and TRBJ2-7; 8 bases line up with TRBD1. CDR1 and CDR2 from the germline V gene are SGHRS and YFSETQ. The V gene end was trimmed by 4 bases and the J gene end by 6 bases; junction bases not matched to a gene: 6. This CDR3 spans 13 amino acids. The CDR3 reads CASSSQGAREQYF. The CDR3 DNA is TGCGCCAGCAGCAGTCAGGGGGCGCGCGAGCAGTACTTC.

The rearrangement uses TRBV19 and TRBJ1-6, with TRBD1 as a possible D gene (5 bases). Germline V gene sequence: CDR1 LNHDA, CDR2 SQIVND (reference sequence). V was pared by 4 bases and J by 7 bases, with 17 bases between. The CDR3 is 16 amino acids. The CDR3 loop reads CASSNLAGTPNSPLHF. CDR3 coding DNA: TGTGCCAGTAGTAACCTCGCGGGGACGCCCAATTCACCCCTCCACTTT.

This clone came up a few times. V gene TRBV24-1 combines with J gene TRBJ1-1, with D maybe TRBD1 (5 bases). This CDR3 has 13 amino acids. Looked up from germline, CDR1 is KGHDR and CDR2 is SFDVKD. V lost 4 bases to trimming and J lost 7 bases, with 12 bases between them. CDR3 residues: CATSEGDGGEAFF. CDR3 bases: TGTGCCACCAGTGAGGGCGACGGGGGTGAAGCTTTCTTT.

The chain recombines TRBV3-1 (or the pseudogene TRBV3-2) with TRBJ2-3; 9 bases align to TRBD2. The ends lost 8 bases at V and 1 base at J; junction bases unmatched: 7. Germline CDR1 reads LGHDT; CDR2 reads YNNKEL (reference sequence). The CDR3 extends over 15 amino acids. CDR3 nucleotides: TGTGCCAGCGGCGGGGGGGCCATGGGCACAGATACGCAGTATTTT. Amino acid sequence: CASGGGAMGTDTQYF.

A single count supports this clone. V and J are TRBV12-3 or TRBV12-4 and TRBJ1-1; 7 bases map to TRBD1. The ends lost 2 bases at V and 4 bases at J; junction bases unmatched: 1. The CDR3 consists of 13 residues. The CDR3 DNA is TGTGCCAGCAGTTTACAGGGGGGCACTGAAGCTTTCTTT. Translating gives CASSLQGGTEAFF.

This clone was observed a handful of times. The chain joins TRBV3-1 (or the pseudogene TRBV3-2) to TRBJ2-7, with TRBD2 matching 8 bases. J was trimmed by 3 bases and V by 7 bases; bases with no gene match: 5. The V gene's germline CDR1 is LGHDT and CDR2 YNNKEL (reference sequence). There are 13 residues in the CDR3. The CDR3 protein is CASTPGGLYEQYF. The CDR3 DNA reads TGTGCCAGCACCCCGGGGGGGCTCTACGAGCAGTACTTC.

The chain carries TRBV25-1 and TRBJ1-4; 7 nucleotides match TRBD1. Germline lookup yields CDR1 MGHDK and CDR2 SYGVNS. The CDR3 runs 13 residues. V shed 4 bases and J 8 bases; nucleotides not matched to a gene: 4. As DNA, the CDR3 is TGTGCCAGCAGTGGGACAGGCAGGGAAAAACTGTTTTTT. It specifies CASSGTGREKLFF. Based on the CDR3 plus reference TRBV25-1 and TRBJ1-4, the full variable domain is EADIYQTPRYLVIGTGKKITLECSQTMGHDKMYWYQQDPGMELHLIHYSYGVNSTEKGDLSSESTVSRIRTEHFPLTLESARPSHTSQYLCASSGTGREKLFFGSGTQLSVL.

J is TRBJ2-4 and V is TRBV11-2; D is ambiguous. Germline loops: CDR1 SGHAT, CDR2 FQNNGV. V dropped 5 bases and J dropped 4 bases, with 9 bases sitting between them. The CDR3 has 13 amino acids. The CDR3 is CASSTEYKNIQYF. In DNA, the CDR3 is TGTGCCAGCAGCACAGAATATAAAAACATTCAGTACTTC.

This chain connects TRBV7-3 to TRBJ1-1, with 7 bases that match TRBD1. This CDR3 has 16 amino acids. Germline V gene data show CDR1 as SGHTA and CDR2 as FQGTGA. V shed 5 bases, J shed 4 bases, and the junction held 13 bases outside the gene matches. The CDR3 loop reads CASSPQGQADRTEAFF. CDR3 sequence (DNA): TGTGCCAGCAGCCCTCAAGGACAGGCTGATCGCACTGAAGCTTTCTTT. Using reference TRBV7-3 and TRBJ1-1 for the parts outside the CDR3, the full variable domain is GAGVSQTPSNKVTEKGKYVELRCDPISGHTALYWYRQSLGQGPEFLIYFQGTGAADDSGLPNDRFFAVRPEGSVSTLKIQRTERGDSAVYLCASSPQGQADRTEAFFGQGTRLTVV.